Sequencing of this TCR beta chain was carried out in a study of T cells expressing NK-cell markers. Reprocessing the 5' RACE reads, TCRdb reports a single entry for every CDR3 protein and omits DNA. The sample data list approximately 440,000 distinct CDR3 sequences. The length of the CDR3 is 16 residues. Germline lookup yields CDR1 SGHVS and CDR2 FNYEAQ. The rearrangement joins TRBV7-6 to TRBJ2-3; TCRdb outputs TRBD1, but without DNA this stays unchecked. The source is a woman aged 45-65 years in good health. The sample comprised blood T cells: a sorted CD56 or NKG2C T cell subset, CD4+ or CD8+ T cells, or bulk PBMC T cells (not recorded which). Here the CDR3 reads CASSLVSGPRPDTQYF.